This T cell receptor beta chain comes out of a study of T cell repertoires in cytomegalovirus infection. Study background: It was recently identified HLA-C-restricted and well-studied HLA-B-restricted CMV epitopes that the study used.

This CDR3 is built from 15 residues. Germline V CDR1 and CDR2: SGHAT, FQNNGV. Trimming removed 6 bases from V and 8 bases from J; junction bases left unmatched: 6. Points on this clonotype: Its antigen remains unknown.

Via MiXCR, TCRdb re-called the reads, giving one row per CDR3 protein. The sample records approximately 470,000 distinct CDR3 sequences, about 42% being singletons. Broader study findings: Across the ex vivo response, the dominant clonotypes were HLA-C-restricted CMV-specific TCR beta clonotypes. There were carriers of CMV plus the relevant HLA, and cumulative public TCR beta family frequency identified them.

The gene calls are TRBV11-2 and TRBJ2-1, with 14 bases that match TRBD2. The sample was cultured PBMCs, taken from culture after CMV antigen stimulation. This clonotype originated in a human donor in good health (CMV status not recorded). Some clones in this sample may be carry-over from other donors' samples. The CDR3 sequence: CASRNSGLAGDEQFF. CDR3 bases: TGTGCCAGCAGGAATTCGGGACTAGCGGGAGATGAGCAGTTCTTC. Supplemented by reference TRBV11-2 and TRBJ2-1, the full variable domain reads EAGVAQSPRYKIIEKRQSVAFWCNPISGHATLYWYQQILGQGPKLLIQFQNNGVVDDSQLPKDRFSAERLKGVDSTLKIQPAKLEDSAVYLCASRNSGLAGDEQFFGPGTRLTVL.